This T cell receptor beta chain came from a study of identical twins. This clonotype ranks as medium-sized. In TCRdb, the 5' RACE reads were re-called with MiXCR into one record per CDR3 protein. This table holds about 210,000 distinct CDR3 sequences, around 10% found once. Healthy Caucasians alone served as donors. The specimen was memory (CD45RO+) T cells sorted from blood. The clonotype originates from a woman between 18 and 29 years old in good health.

This CDR3 is CASSLTWPAGELFF. DNA of the CDR3: TGTGCCAGCAGCTTAACGTGGCCAGCCGGGGAGCTGTTTTTT. The chain is built from TRBV7-3 and TRBJ2-2; no clear D gene. Germline values: CDR1 SGHTA, CDR2 FQGTGA. The CDR3 consists of 14 residues. V was cut by 0 bases and J by 6 bases, with 8 bases left in between. Full variable domain (remainder filled in from reference TRBV7-3 and TRBJ2-2): GAGVSQTPSNKVTEKGKYVELRCDPISGHTALYWYRQSLGQGPEFLIYFQGTGAADDSGLPNDRFFAVRPEGSVSTLKIQRTERGDSAVYLCASSLTWPAGELFFGEGSRLTVL.